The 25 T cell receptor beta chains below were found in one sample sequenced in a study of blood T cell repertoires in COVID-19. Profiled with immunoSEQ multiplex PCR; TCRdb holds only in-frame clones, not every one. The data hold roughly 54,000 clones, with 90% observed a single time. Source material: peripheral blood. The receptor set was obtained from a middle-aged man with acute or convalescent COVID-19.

The CDR3 bases are TGTGCCAGCAGCCTCGGGTCCGGGAACACTGAAGCTTTCTTT. It translates to CASSLGSGNTEAFF. The chain is built from TRBV3-1 (or the pseudogene TRBV3-2) and TRBJ1-1; no clear D gene. Deletions cut 4 bases from V and 1 base from J, with 10 bases between. The CDR3 totals 14 residues. Germline V gene sequence: CDR1 LGHDT, CDR2 YNNKEL (reference sequence).

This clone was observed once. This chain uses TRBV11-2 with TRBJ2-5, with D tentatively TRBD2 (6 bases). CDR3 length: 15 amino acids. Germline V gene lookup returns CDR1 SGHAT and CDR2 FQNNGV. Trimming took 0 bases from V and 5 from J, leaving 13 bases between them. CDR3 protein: CASSLDRVRGETQYF. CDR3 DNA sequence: TGTGCCAGCAGCTTAGACAGGGTCCGGGGGGAGACCCAGTACTTC.

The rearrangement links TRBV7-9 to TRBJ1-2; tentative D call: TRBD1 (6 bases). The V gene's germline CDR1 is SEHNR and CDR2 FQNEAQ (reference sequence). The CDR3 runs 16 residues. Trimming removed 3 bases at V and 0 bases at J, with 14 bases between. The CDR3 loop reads CASSLQNRAANYGYTF. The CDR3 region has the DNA TGTGCCAGCAGCTTGCAAAACAGGGCAGCTAACTATGGCTACACCTTC.

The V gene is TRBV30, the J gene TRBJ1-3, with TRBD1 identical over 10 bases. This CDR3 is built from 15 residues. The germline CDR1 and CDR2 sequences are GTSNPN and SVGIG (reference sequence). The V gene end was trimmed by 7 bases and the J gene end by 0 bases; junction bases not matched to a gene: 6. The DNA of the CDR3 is TGTGCCTCGGGACAGGGGCCGAGCTCTGGAAACACCATATATTTT. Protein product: CASGQGPSSGNTIYF.

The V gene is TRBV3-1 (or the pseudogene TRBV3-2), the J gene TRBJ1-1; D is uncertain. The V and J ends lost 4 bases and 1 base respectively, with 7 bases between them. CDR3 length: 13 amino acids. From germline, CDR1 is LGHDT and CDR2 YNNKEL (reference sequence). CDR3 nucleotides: TGTGCCAGCAGCCTCTCTCGGAACACTGAAGCTTTCTTT. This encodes CASSLSRNTEAFF.

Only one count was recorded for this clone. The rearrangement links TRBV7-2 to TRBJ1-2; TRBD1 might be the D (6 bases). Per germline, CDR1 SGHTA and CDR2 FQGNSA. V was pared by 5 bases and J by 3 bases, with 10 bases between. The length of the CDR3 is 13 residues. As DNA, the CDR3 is TGTGCCAGCAGCGCCAGGGGTGACTATGGCTACACCTTC. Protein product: CASSARGDYGYTF.

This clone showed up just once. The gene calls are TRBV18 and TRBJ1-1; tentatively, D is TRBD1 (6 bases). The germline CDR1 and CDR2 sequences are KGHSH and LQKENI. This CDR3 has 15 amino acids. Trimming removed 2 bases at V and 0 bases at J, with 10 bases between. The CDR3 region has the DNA TGTGCCAGCTCACCAGTCGCAGGGGTGAACACTGAAGCTTTCTTT. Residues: CASSPVAGVNTEAFF.

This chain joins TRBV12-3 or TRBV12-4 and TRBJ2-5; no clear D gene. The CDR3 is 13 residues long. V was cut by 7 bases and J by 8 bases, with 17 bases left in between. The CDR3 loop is CASKPSAGSTQYF. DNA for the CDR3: TGTGCCAGCAAACCTTCGGCAGGTAGTACCCAGTACTTC.

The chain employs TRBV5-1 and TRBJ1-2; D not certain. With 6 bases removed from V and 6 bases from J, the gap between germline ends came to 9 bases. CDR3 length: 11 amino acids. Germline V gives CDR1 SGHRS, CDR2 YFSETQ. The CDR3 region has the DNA TGCGCCAGCAATGAGAATAATGGCTACACCTTC. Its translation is CASNENNGYTF.

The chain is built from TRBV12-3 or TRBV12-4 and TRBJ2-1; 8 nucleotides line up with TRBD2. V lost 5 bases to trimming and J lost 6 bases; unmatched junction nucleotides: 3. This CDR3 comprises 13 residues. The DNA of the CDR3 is TGTGCCAGCAGTCGAGCGGGAGCCAATGAGCAGTTCTTC. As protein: CASSRAGANEQFF.

The CDR3 sequence is CASRPGLGKRDTDTQYF. The CDR3 bases are TGTGCCAGCAGACCCGGGCTGGGAAAGCGGGACACAGATACGCAGTATTTT. V is TRBV3-1 (or the pseudogene TRBV3-2) and J is TRBJ2-3; TRBD2 matches 7 bases. The CDR3 has 17 amino acids. Germline assignment: CDR1 LGHDT and CDR2 YNNKEL (reference sequence). After removal of 6 bases from V and 2 bases from J, the junction contained 14 bases not matched to a gene.

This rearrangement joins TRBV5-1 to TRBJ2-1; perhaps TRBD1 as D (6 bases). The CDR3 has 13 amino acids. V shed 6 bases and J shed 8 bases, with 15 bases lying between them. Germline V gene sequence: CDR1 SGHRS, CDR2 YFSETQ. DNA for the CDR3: TGCGCCAGCAAACAGGGCGATTCCTATGAGCAGTTCTTC. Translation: CASKQGDSYEQFF.

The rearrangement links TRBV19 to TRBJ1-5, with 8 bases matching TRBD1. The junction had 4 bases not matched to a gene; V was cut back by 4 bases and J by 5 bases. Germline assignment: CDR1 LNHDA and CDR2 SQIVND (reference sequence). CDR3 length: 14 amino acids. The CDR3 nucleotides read TGTGCCAGTAGTAAGACGACAGGGGATCAGCCCCAGCATTTT. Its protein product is CASSKTTGDQPQHF.

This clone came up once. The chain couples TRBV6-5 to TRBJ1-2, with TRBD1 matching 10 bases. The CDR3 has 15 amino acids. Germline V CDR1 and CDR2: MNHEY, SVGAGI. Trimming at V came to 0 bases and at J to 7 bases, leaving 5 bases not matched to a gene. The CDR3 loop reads CASSYSRGDRGGYTF. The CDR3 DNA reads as TGTGCCAGCAGTTACTCGAGAGGGGACAGGGGTGGCTACACCTTC.

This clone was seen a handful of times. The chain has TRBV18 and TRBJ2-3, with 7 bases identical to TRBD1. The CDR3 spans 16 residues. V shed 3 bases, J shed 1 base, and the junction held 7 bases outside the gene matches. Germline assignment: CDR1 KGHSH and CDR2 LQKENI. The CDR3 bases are TGTGCCAGCTCACCGACCGAGACAGGGCGCACAGATACGCAGTATTTT. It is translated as CASSPTETGRTDTQYF. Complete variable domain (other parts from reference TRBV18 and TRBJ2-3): NAGVMQNPRHLVRRRGQEARLRCSPMKGHSHVYWYRQLPEEGLKFMVYLQKENIIDESGMPKERFSAEFPKEGPSILRIQQVVRGDSAAYFCASSPTETGRTDTQYFGPGTRLTVL.

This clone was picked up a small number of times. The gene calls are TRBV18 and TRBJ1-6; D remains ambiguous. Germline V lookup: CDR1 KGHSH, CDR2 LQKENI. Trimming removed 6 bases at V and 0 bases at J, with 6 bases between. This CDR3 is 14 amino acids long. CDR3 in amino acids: CASSPSSYNSPLHF. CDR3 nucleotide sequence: TGTGCCAGCTCTCCCAGCTCCTATAATTCACCCCTCCACTTT.

The CDR3 spells CASSSYRGHLEQYF. CDR3 coding DNA: TGCGCCAGCAGCTCCTATAGGGGGCATCTCGAGCAGTACTTC. J is TRBJ2-7 and V is TRBV5-1; 7 bases agree with TRBD1. CDR1 and CDR2 from the germline V gene are SGHRS and YFSETQ. V trimming: 3 bases; J trimming: 6 bases; junction bases outside the gene matches: 9. This CDR3 region has 14 residues.

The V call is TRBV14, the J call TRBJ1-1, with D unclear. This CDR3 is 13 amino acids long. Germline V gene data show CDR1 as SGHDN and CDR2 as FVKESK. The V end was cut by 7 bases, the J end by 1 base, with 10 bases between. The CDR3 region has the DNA TGTGCCAGCATAGATTGGAGGAACACTGAAGCTTTCTTT. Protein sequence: CASIDWRNTEAFF.

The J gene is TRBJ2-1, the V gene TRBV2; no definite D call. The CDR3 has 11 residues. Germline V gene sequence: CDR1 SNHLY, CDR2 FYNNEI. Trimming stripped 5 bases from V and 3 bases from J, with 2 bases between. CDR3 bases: TGTGCCAGCAGTCGCTACAATGAGCAGTTCTTC. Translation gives CASSRYNEQFF.

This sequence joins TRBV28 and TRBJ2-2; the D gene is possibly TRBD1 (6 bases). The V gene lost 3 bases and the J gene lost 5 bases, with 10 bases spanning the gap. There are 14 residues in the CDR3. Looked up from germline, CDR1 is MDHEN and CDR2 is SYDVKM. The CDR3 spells CASSFTGNTGELFF. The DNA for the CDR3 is TGTGCCAGCAGTTTCACAGGGAATACCGGGGAGCTGTTTTTT.

The CDR3 here is CASSLASGVGNTIYF. CDR3 coding DNA: TGTGCCAGCAGCTTAGCGTCCGGGGTCGGAAACACCATATATTTT. The chain employs TRBV7-9 and TRBJ1-3; no firm D call. V was trimmed by 0 bases and J by 4 bases, leaving 10 bases between them. Germline values: CDR1 SEHNR, CDR2 FQNEAQ (reference sequence). CDR3 length equals 15 residues. The variable domain in full, completed from reference TRBV7-9 and TRBJ1-3, reads DTGVSQNPRHKITKRGQNVTFRCDPISEHNRLYWYRQTLGQGPEFLTYFQNEAQLEKSRLLSDRFSAERPKGSFSTLEIQRTEQGDSAMYLCASSLASGVGNTIYFGEGSWLTVV.

The CDR3 is CASSPGPAGANYGYTF. CDR3 coding DNA: TGTGCCAGCAGCCCCGGACCCGCAGGGGCCAACTATGGCTACACCTTC. The rearrangement uses TRBV7-8 and TRBJ1-2; maybe TRBD1 (6 bases). CDR3 size: 16 residues. Germline loops: CDR1 SGHVS, CDR2 FQNEAQ. V lost 5 bases, J lost 2 bases, and 18 bases lay in between.

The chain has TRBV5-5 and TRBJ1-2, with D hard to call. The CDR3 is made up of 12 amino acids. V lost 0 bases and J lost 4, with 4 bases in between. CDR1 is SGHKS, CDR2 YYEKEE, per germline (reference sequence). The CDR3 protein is CASSLESYGYTF. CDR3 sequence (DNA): TGTGCCAGCAGCTTGGAGAGCTATGGCTACACCTTC.

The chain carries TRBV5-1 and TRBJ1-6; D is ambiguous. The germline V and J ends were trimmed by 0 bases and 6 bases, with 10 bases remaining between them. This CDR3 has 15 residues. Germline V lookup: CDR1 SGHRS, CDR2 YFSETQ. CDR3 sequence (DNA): TGCGCCAGCAGCTTGGAAATAAGCGGTAATTCACCCCTCCACTTT. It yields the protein CASSLEISGNSPLHF.

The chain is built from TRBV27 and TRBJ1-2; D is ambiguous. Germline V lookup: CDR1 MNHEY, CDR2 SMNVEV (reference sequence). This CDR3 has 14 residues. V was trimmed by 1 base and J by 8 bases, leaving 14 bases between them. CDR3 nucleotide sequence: TGTGCCAGCAGTTTATTGGCCGCGGCAGACGGCTACACCTTC. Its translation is CASSLLAAADGYTF.